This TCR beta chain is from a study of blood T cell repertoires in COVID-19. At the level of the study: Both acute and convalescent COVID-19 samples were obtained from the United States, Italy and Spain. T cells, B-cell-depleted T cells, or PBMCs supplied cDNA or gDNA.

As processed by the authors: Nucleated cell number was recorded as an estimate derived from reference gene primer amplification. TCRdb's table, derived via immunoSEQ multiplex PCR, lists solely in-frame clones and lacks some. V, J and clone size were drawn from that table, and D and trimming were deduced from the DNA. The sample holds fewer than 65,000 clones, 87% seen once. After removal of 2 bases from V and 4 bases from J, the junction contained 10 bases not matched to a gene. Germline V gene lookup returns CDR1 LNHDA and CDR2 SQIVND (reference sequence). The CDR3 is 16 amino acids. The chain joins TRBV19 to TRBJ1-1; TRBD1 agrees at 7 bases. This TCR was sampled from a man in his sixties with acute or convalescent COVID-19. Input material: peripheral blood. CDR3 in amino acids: CASSISRQGLSTEAFF. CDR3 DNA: TGTGCCAGTAGTATATCCCGACAGGGCTTAAGCACTGAAGCTTTCTTT.